Below are 22 T cell receptor beta chains sequenced from a single sample in a study of blood T cell repertoires in COVID-19. Clones were sequenced by immunoSEQ multiplex PCR, and TCRdb holds only the in-frame ones, with some missing. The data show about 260,000 clones, approximately 87% seen once. Sequencing was performed on peripheral blood. These receptors were taken from a woman aged 50 to 60 with acute or convalescent COVID-19.

The chain couples TRBV15 to TRBJ2-5, with D possibly matching TRBD1 (6 bases). The V gene's germline CDR1 is LNHNV and CDR2 YYDKDF (reference sequence). This CDR3 is built from 14 residues. The V end lost 2 bases, the J end lost 1 base, and 8 bases lay between the germline ends. The CDR3 sequence: CATSRQGPQETQYF. CDR3 in DNA: TGTGCCACCAGCAGACAGGGGCCCCAAGAGACCCAGTACTTC.

The V call is TRBV10-3, the J call TRBJ2-1; D is perhaps TRBD1 (6 bases). Germline V lookup: CDR1 ENHRY, CDR2 SYGVKD. V gave up 3 bases and J gave up 7 bases, with 16 bases separating them. The CDR3 covers 15 residues. This CDR3 is CAISDGESRGNEQFF. CDR3 DNA sequence: TGTGCCATCAGTGATGGGGAGTCAAGGGGGAATGAGCAGTTCTTC.

This chain links TRBV5-6 with TRBJ1-2; D is perhaps TRBD1 (6 bases). The germline V gene has CDR1 SGHDT and CDR2 YYEEEE. V gave up 4 bases and J gave up 4 bases, with 20 bases separating them. The CDR3 has 16 residues. CDR3 DNA: TGTGCCAGCAGCCCGAACCCCCAGGGCAGGGGCTATGGCTACACCTTC. Protein product: CASSPNPQGRGYGYTF.

V and J are TRBV6-4 and TRBJ1-2; unclear D gene. With 8 bases removed from V and 7 bases from J, the gap between germline ends came to 17 bases. This CDR3 has 13 residues. Germline loops: CDR1 MRHNA, CDR2 SNTAGT. CDR3 residues: CASGREVGSGYTF. The CDR3 nucleotides read TGTGCCAGCGGGAGGGAAGTAGGCAGTGGCTACACCTTC.

V is TRBV6-2 or TRBV6-3 and J is TRBJ2-5; D ambiguous. Germline-derived CDR1 and CDR2 are MNHEY and SVGEGT. This CDR3 comprises 13 residues. The germline V and J ends were trimmed by 0 bases and 7 bases, with 9 bases remaining between them. The CDR3 nucleotides are TGTGCCAGCAGTTACTCCCGTGAGTGGACCCAGTACTTC. Its protein product is CASSYSREWTQYF.

The gene calls are TRBV2 and TRBJ1-2; weak D call: TRBD1 (6 bases). The CDR3 is made up of 16 amino acids. V was clipped by 1 base and J by 4 bases, with 16 bases between them. Looked up from germline, CDR1 is SNHLY and CDR2 is FYNNEI. The CDR3 is CASSEGAGAGGYGYTF. Here the CDR3 DNA reads TGTGCCAGCAGTGAAGGGGCAGGGGCCGGAGGCTATGGCTACACCTTC.

V gene TRBV7-2 combines with J gene TRBJ2-1, with D unclear. The germline V gene encodes CDR1 SGHTA and CDR2 FQGNSA. V lost 1 base, J lost 10 bases, and 14 bases lay in between. This CDR3 has 14 residues. The CDR3 nucleotides read TGTGCCAGCAGCTTAGTCGCTCGAGGCCAGGAGCAGTTCTTC. Protein product: CASSLVARGQEQFF.

This rearrangement joins TRBV4-1 to TRBJ1-4; no clear D gene. Trimming stripped 4 bases from V and 2 bases from J, with 8 bases between. The CDR3 runs 14 residues. Germline V gives CDR1 MGHRA, CDR2 YSYEKL. The CDR3 loop reads CASSLYSTNEKLFF. In nucleotides, the CDR3 is TGCGCCAGCAGCCTGTACAGCACTAATGAAAAACTGTTTTTT.

The V gene is TRBV11-2, the J gene TRBJ1-1, with D perhaps matching TRBD1 (6 bases). The V end lost 2 bases, the J end lost 5 bases, and 21 bases lay between the germline ends. The CDR3 is 17 residues long. Germline V gene data show CDR1 as SGHAT and CDR2 as FQNNGV. The CDR3 DNA is TGTGCCAGCAGCTTATGGAGGTGGGGGCGTGGGTTTACTGAAGCTTTCTTT. Protein: CASSLWRWGRGFTEAFF. Full variable domain (remainder filled in from reference TRBV11-2 and TRBJ1-1): EAGVAQSPRYKIIEKRQSVAFWCNPISGHATLYWYQQILGQGPKLLIQFQNNGVVDDSQLPKDRFSAERLKGVDSTLKIQPAKLEDSAVYLCASSLWRWGRGFTEAFFGQGTRLTVV.

V is TRBV6-8 and J is TRBJ1-1; D is perhaps TRBD1 (6 bases). This CDR3 contains 17 residues. V shed 6 bases and J shed 2 bases, with 22 bases lying between them. The V gene's germline CDR1 is MNHGY and CDR2 SAAAGT. Here the CDR3 reads CASSHGRDTDTNTEAFF. Written as DNA, the CDR3 is TGTGCCAGCAGCCACGGCCGGGACACCGATACCAACACTGAAGCTTTCTTT.

The chain combines TRBV3-1 (or the pseudogene TRBV3-2) with TRBJ1-2; possibly TRBD1 for D (6 bases). V lost 2 bases, J lost 2 bases, and 6 bases lay in between. The CDR3 sequence is 13 residues long. From germline, CDR1 is LGHDT and CDR2 YNNKEL (reference sequence). CDR3 sequence: CASSQQGNYGYTF. DNA for the CDR3: TGTGCCAGCAGCCAACAGGGGAACTATGGCTACACCTTC.

The chain links TRBV7-2 to TRBJ1-1; no clear D gene. V dropped 4 bases and J dropped 2 bases, with 14 bases sitting between them. Germline CDR1 reads SGHTA; CDR2 reads FQGNSA. The CDR3 runs to 15 residues. CDR3 bases: TGTGCCAGCAGCTCCTCCGGGTTTGGTAACACTGAAGCTTTCTTT. It encodes CASSSSGFGNTEAFF.

The chain couples TRBV6-4 to TRBJ2-7; the D is unclear. CDR1 and CDR2 from the germline V gene are MRHNA and SNTAGT. The CDR3 length is 16 residues. Trimming removed 0 bases from V and 2 bases from J, with 14 bases in between. The DNA of the CDR3 is TGTGCCAGCAGTGACTCTGGCGGCCTATGCACCTACGAGCAGTACTTC. As protein: CASSDSGGLCTYEQYF.

J is TRBJ2-2 and V is TRBV6-4; D perhaps matches TRBD2 (5 bases). CDR1 is MRHNA and CDR2 is SNTAGT in the germline V gene. Trimming removed 0 bases from V and 4 bases from J, with 9 bases in between. The CDR3 loop spans 15 amino acids. This CDR3 reads CASSDSSGGTGELFF. CDR3 DNA: TGTGCCAGCAGTGACTCGAGTGGAGGCACCGGGGAGCTGTTTTTT.

The chain couples TRBV27 to TRBJ1-4; 7 bases line up with TRBD1. Germline lookup yields CDR1 MNHEY and CDR2 SMNVEV (reference sequence). With 6 bases clipped from V and 3 bases from J, the junction kept 13 bases outside the gene matches. The CDR3 length is 17 residues. CDR3 bases: TGTGCCAGCAGACCATTTACAGGGGCGGCGGCTAATGAAAAACTGTTTTTT. Encoded protein: CASRPFTGAAANEKLFF.

The chain recombines TRBV10-1 with TRBJ2-7; 10 nucleotides align to TRBD2. This CDR3 region has 15 residues. CDR1 is WNHNN, CDR2 SYGVQD, per germline (reference sequence). Trimming removed 7 bases from V and 4 bases from J; junction bases left unmatched: 10. Here the CDR3 DNA reads TGCGCCAGCACGTACCTGACTAGCGGGTCTTACGAGCAGTACTTC. It encodes CASTYLTSGSYEQYF.

The chain employs TRBV6-5 and TRBJ1-4; TRBD1 matches at 8 bases. The CDR3 has 14 amino acids. CDR1 and CDR2 (germline): MNHEY, SVGAGI. With 6 bases clipped from V and 8 bases from J, the junction kept 8 bases outside the gene matches. The CDR3 region has the DNA TGTGCCAGCAGCAGGCAGGGGGCCGGGGAAAAACTGTTTTTT. Amino acids: CASSRQGAGEKLFF.

V usage is TRBV7-9 and J usage is TRBJ2-3; D perhaps matches TRBD2 (6 bases). Deletions cut 5 bases from V and 2 bases from J, with 14 bases between. Germline assignment: CDR1 SEHNR and CDR2 FQNEAQ (reference sequence). The CDR3 is 15 residues long. CDR3 loop: CASSLGGALTDTQYF. The CDR3 nucleotides are TGTGCCAGCAGCCTTGGAGGGGCCCTCACAGATACGCAGTATTTT.

V usage is TRBV7-3 and J usage is TRBJ2-5; 8 nucleotides line up with TRBD2. The CDR3 covers 15 residues. Looked up from germline, CDR1 is SGHTA and CDR2 is FQGTGA. V shed 5 bases and J 5 bases; nucleotides not matched to a gene: 10. The CDR3 spells CASSEKASGLETQYF. CDR3 nucleotides: TGTGCCAGCAGCGAAAAAGCTAGCGGGCTCGAGACCCAGTACTTC.

The chain combines TRBV28 with TRBJ1-2; D may be TRBD1 (6 bases). Germline V lookup: CDR1 MDHEN, CDR2 SYDVKM. This CDR3 region has 15 residues. V gave up 5 bases and J gave up 7 bases, with 20 bases separating them. CDR3 in amino acids: CASSGPTTGRAGYTF. The CDR3 DNA follows: TGTGCCAGCAGTGGGCCTACTACAGGGAGGGCTGGCTACACCTTC.

V gene TRBV6-1 combines with J gene TRBJ2-3, with D uncertain. In germline, CDR1 is MNHNS, CDR2 SASEGT. CDR3 size: 16 residues. The V and J ends lost 0 bases and 2 bases respectively, with 12 bases between them. CDR3 bases: TGTGCCAGCAGTGAAGCGTTGGGCGCAACCACAGATACGCAGTATTTT. Amino acids: CASSEALGATTDTQYF.

J is TRBJ2-1 and V is TRBV27; TRBD1 might be the D (6 bases). CDR1 is MNHEY, CDR2 SMNVEV, per germline (reference sequence). The CDR3 is 14 amino acids. V lost 2 bases and J 5 bases, leaving 10 bases between the germline ends. CDR3: CASSLRTVNNEQFF. CDR3 nucleotides: TGTGCCAGCAGTTTACGGACAGTAAACAATGAGCAGTTCTTC.